A single sample is the source of the 8 T cell receptor beta chains below, sequenced in a study of control samples from healthy donors and cancer patients. The protocol was immunoSEQ multiplex PCR, while the TCRdb copy is restricted to in-frame clones and leaves out a portion. The data show 15,000 to 20,000 clones, with 70% to 90% seen just once and 11% held by the top ten. The sequenced sample consisted of PBMCs. The receptor source for this set is a woman aged 70-85 years with colorectal cancer.

V is TRBV5-4 and J is TRBJ2-1, with 13 bases fitting TRBD2. The trim removed 3 bases at V and 4 bases at J, leaving 4 bases unmatched. Germline V CDR1 and CDR2: SGHNT, YYREEE (reference sequence). The CDR3 covers 16 residues. The CDR3 DNA reads TGTGCCAGCAGCTGGGGGACTAGCGGGACATACAATGAGCAGTTCTTC. Residues: CASSWGTSGTYNEQFF.

About this clone: The sample holds other DNA sequences that translate to the same CDR3. V and J are TRBV7-9 and TRBJ1-2, with D tentatively TRBD1 (5 bases). The V end was cut by 3 bases, the J end by 3 bases, with 23 bases between. CDR3 length: 18 amino acids. CDR1 is SEHNR, CDR2 FQNEAQ, per germline (reference sequence). The CDR3 DNA sequence: TGTGCCAGCAGCTTCCGGGGGACTCATCTCCGAGGGGACTATGGCTACACCTTC. This encodes CASSFRGTHLRGDYGYTF.

V usage is TRBV19 and J usage is TRBJ1-1; D is undetermined. In germline, CDR1 is LNHDA, CDR2 SQIVND (reference sequence). CDR3 length: 15 residues. V gave up 3 bases and J gave up 0 bases, with 11 bases separating them. DNA for the CDR3: TGTGCCAGTAGTATTATCGCGGGAATGAACACTGAAGCTTTCTTT. Its translation: CASSIIAGMNTEAFF.

The chain links TRBV5-1 to TRBJ1-2; D remains ambiguous. Germline CDR1 is SGHRS and CDR2 is YFSETQ. This CDR3 region has 13 residues. V lost 1 base and J 5 bases, leaving 9 bases between the germline ends. CDR3 coding DNA: TGCGCCAGCAGCTTGAGGCAGCGTTATGGCTACACCTTC. This sequence encodes CASSLRQRYGYTF.

This clone turned up a few times. The chain recombines TRBV6-5 with TRBJ1-2, with D hard to call. Germline CDR1 reads MNHEY; CDR2 reads SVGAGI. This CDR3 has 15 residues. Trimming cost V 2 bases and J 8 bases, with 18 bases left between them. The CDR3 DNA sequence: TGTGCCAGCAGTTACCAAGCTAATCAGGCGGAAGGCTACACCTTC. Amino acid sequence: CASSYQANQAEGYTF.

The genes are TRBV7-2 and TRBJ2-2; D uncertain. Trimming shortened V by 2 bases and J by 0 bases, and 7 bases separated the two germline ends. This CDR3 is 15 amino acids long. CDR1 and CDR2 (germline): SGHTA, FQGNSA. CDR3 coding DNA: TGTGCCAGCAGCTTAATAGGGACGAACACCGGGGAGCTGTTTTTT. Translation: CASSLIGTNTGELFF.

The chain uses TRBV9 and TRBJ2-7; 8 nucleotides line up with TRBD1. Per germline, CDR1 SGDLS and CDR2 YYNGEE. CDR3 size: 15 residues. With 0 bases clipped from V and 3 bases from J, the junction kept 5 bases outside the gene matches. CDR3 amino acids: CASSVGQGNNYEQYF. The CDR3 DNA is TGTGCCAGCAGCGTAGGACAGGGGAATAACTACGAGCAGTACTTC.

The chain recombines TRBV3-1 (or the pseudogene TRBV3-2) with TRBJ1-5, with a possible D match to TRBD1 (5 bases). From germline, CDR1 is LGHDT and CDR2 YNNKEL (reference sequence). V was trimmed by 3 bases and J by 6 bases, leaving 6 bases between them. The CDR3 contains 12 residues. DNA of the CDR3: TGTGCCAGCAGCCAGGGGCTTCAGCCCCAGCATTTT. It specifies CASSQGLQPQHF.